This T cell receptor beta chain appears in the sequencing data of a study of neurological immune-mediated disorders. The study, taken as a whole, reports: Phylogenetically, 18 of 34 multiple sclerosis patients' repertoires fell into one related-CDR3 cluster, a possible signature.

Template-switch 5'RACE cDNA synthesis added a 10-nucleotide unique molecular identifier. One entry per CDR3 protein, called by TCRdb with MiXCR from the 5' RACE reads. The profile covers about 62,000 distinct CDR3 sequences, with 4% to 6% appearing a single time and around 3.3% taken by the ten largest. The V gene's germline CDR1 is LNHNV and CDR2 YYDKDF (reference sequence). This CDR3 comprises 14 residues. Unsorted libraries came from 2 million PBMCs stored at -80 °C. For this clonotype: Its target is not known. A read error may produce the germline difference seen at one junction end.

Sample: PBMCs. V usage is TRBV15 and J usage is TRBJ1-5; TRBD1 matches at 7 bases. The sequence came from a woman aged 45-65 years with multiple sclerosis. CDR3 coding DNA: TGTGCCACCAGCAGGAGACAGGGAGATCAGCCCCAGAATTTT. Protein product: CATSRRQGDQPQNF.